This TCR beta chain derives from a study of shared clonotypes between healthy human individuals. This CDR3 is 14 amino acids long. V was pared by 3 bases and J by 8 bases, with 14 bases between. Germline lookup yields CDR1 KGHSH and CDR2 LQKENI. This table comes from immunoSEQ multiplex PCR, and its TCRdb copy is limited to in-frame clones, with some not included. The repertoire has more than 400,000 clones, about 96% of them found once; the top ten carry around 0.067%. This chain links TRBV18 with TRBJ2-1, with D perhaps TRBD2 (6 bases). This TCR was sampled from a woman in her twenties or thirties in good health. Sequenced material: naive CD4+ T cells sorted from blood. Specified subset: CD45RA+ positively selected. The CDR3: CASSPRDSNYEQFF. CDR3 DNA: TGTGCCAGCTCACCTCGGGACTCCAACTATGAGCAGTTCTTC. Supplemented by reference TRBV18 and TRBJ2-1, the full variable domain reads NAGVMQNPRHLVRRRGQEARLRCSPMKGHSHVYWYRQLPEEGLKFMVYLQKENIIDESGMPKERFSAEFPKEGPSILRIQQVVRGDSAAYFCASSPRDSNYEQFFGPGTRLTVL.